The 25 T cell receptor beta chains below all came from one sample that was sequenced in a study of low-dose radiotherapy and immunotherapy resistance in tumors. Time point denoted: after trial treatment. Treatment described: LDRT plus nivolumab, ipilimumab, low-dose cyclophosphamide and aspirin (RACIN trial). With TRAV- and TRBV-specific primers, first-strand cDNA was made, covering the alpha and beta chains. The TCRs were subjected to amplification over approximately 20 PCR cycles employing a constant-region primer in conjunction with a V-primer adapter. In TCRdb, the reads were re-called with MiXCR into one record per CDR3 protein. The sample shows 95,000 to 100,000 distinct CDR3 sequences, less than 25% of them seen only once. The sample consisted of PBMCs, taken after low-dose radiotherapy plus immunotherapy. The receptors were sampled from a male donor with prostate cancer.

This clonotype was counted at least ten times. This rearrangement joins TRBV20-1 to TRBJ2-5, with 7 bases aligning to TRBD2. V was pared by 3 bases and J by 5 bases, with 6 bases of the junction left unmatched. Germline-derived CDR1 and CDR2 are DFQATT and SNEGSKA (reference sequence). The CDR3 has 13 amino acids. This CDR3 is CSASAGDGETQYF. The CDR3 region has the DNA TGCAGTGCTAGTGCGGGGGATGGTGAGACCCAGTACTTC.

In this sample, this clonotype turned up many times. The V and J genes are TRBV13 and TRBJ2-1; D call uncertain. Germline-derived CDR1 and CDR2 are PRHDT and FYEKMQ (reference sequence). V lost 0 bases and J 5 bases, leaving 8 bases between the germline ends. This CDR3 has 14 residues. The CDR3 loop is CASSLGVKDNEQFF. DNA for the CDR3: TGTGCCAGCAGCTTAGGGGTAAAAGACAATGAGCAGTTCTTC.

This clonotype has a count of ten or more. This chain joins TRBV5-4 and TRBJ2-2, with a tentative D call TRBD2 (6 bases). The length of the CDR3 is 15 residues. Germline values: CDR1 SGHNT, CDR2 YYREEE (reference sequence). V shed 4 bases and J shed 7 bases, with 17 bases lying between them. CDR3 region: CASSPGGGIYGELFF. The CDR3, as DNA: TGTGCCAGCAGCCCCGGTGGGGGGATTTACGGGGAGCTGTTTTTT.

The rearrangement uses TRBV27 and TRBJ2-3, with 9 bases that match TRBD1. Germline-derived CDR1 and CDR2 are MNHEY and SMNVEV (reference sequence). The CDR3 sequence is 16 residues long. With V trimmed by 2 bases and J by 3 bases, 6 bases remained unmatched. CDR3 protein: CASSLGTGGRTDTQYF. In nucleotides, the CDR3 is TGTGCCAGCAGTTTAGGCACAGGGGGCAGGACAGATACGCAGTATTTT.

This clonotype was seen many times. The J gene is TRBJ1-2, the V gene TRBV7-2, with 10 bases lining up with TRBD1. The CDR3 sequence is 14 residues long. The junction had 6 bases not matched to a gene; V was cut back by 7 bases and J by 4 bases. Per germline, CDR1 SGHTA and CDR2 FQGNSA. CDR3 in DNA: TGTGCCAGCACCCGGGACAGGGGACCCTATGGCTACACCTTC. This translates into CASTRDRGPYGYTF.

Many counts were recorded for this clonotype. The CDR3 loop is CASSWGQPGTGELFF. The CDR3 coding sequence is TGTGCCAGCAGTTGGGGACAGCCTGGCACCGGGGAGCTGTTTTTT. The V call is TRBV12-3 or TRBV12-4, the J call TRBJ2-2; 7 bases line up with TRBD1. CDR3 length: 15 residues. Trimming removed 4 bases from V and 4 bases from J; junction bases left unmatched: 6.

This clonotype was picked up many times. This chain uses TRBV7-3 with TRBJ2-7, with D possibly TRBD2 on 6 matching bases. The ends were cut back, 3 bases at V and 2 bases at J, with 14 bases in the middle. The CDR3 loop spans 15 amino acids. Germline CDR1 reads SGHTA; CDR2 reads FQGTGA. Written as DNA, the CDR3 is TGTGCCAGCAGCTTGACTGGCGGGACCCCCTACGAGCAGTACTTC. This gives the protein CASSLTGGTPYEQYF.

On this clonotype itself: At one of its ends the junction is not consistent with the germline gene, which may arise from a read error. The CDR3: CASSPTGGRSYKQYF. CDR3 nucleotide sequence: TGTGCCAGCAGCCCGACAGGCGGGAGGTCCTACAAGCAGTACTTC. The V and J genes are TRBV27 and TRBJ2-7, with 8 bases identical to TRBD2. The CDR3 contains 15 residues. Germline CDR1 and CDR2: MNHEY and SMNVEV (reference sequence).

This clonotype has a count of ten or more. The chain couples TRBV5-1 to TRBJ2-3; possibly TRBD2 for D (6 bases). Germline CDR1 reads SGHRS; CDR2 reads YFSETQ. CDR3 length: 15 residues. Trimming cost V 0 bases and J 3 bases, with 11 bases left between them. CDR3 coding DNA: TGCGCCAGCAGCTTGGCAGCAAGCGGGACAGATACGCAGTATTTT. It yields the protein CASSLAASGTDTQYF.

This clonotype was counted ten times or more. The chain is built from TRBV24-1 and TRBJ2-5; possible D gene TRBD2, 5 bases. Germline V CDR1 and CDR2: KGHDR, SFDVKD. This CDR3 region has 14 residues. V lost 4 bases and J 2 bases, leaving 10 bases between the germline ends. The CDR3: CATSDSPGQETQYF. CDR3 sequence (DNA): TGTGCCACCAGTGACAGCCCGGGGCAAGAGACCCAGTACTTC.

In this sample, this clonotype turned up many times. V and J are TRBV20-1 and TRBJ2-7; no clear D gene. Looked up from germline, CDR1 is DFQATT and CDR2 is SNEGSKA (reference sequence). The CDR3 sequence is 14 residues long. Trimming removed 3 bases at V and 0 bases at J, with 12 bases between. As DNA, the CDR3 is TGCAGTGCTAGGGGGTATGGGGACTCCTACGAGCAGTACTTC. It translates to CSARGYGDSYEQYF.

This clonotype was seen ten or more times. This chain uses TRBV2 with TRBJ2-1, with D tentatively TRBD1 (5 bases). The germline CDR1 and CDR2 sequences are SNHLY and FYNNEI. The CDR3 sequence is 13 residues long. V was clipped by 8 bases and J by 5 bases, with 13 bases between them. CDR3 sequence (DNA): TGTGCCAGCTTGAGTATCAGGGACAATGAGCAGTTCTTC. Its protein is CASLSIRDNEQFF.

This clonotype was found many times. V usage is TRBV11-2 and J usage is TRBJ2-7; 7 positions match TRBD1. V lost 1 base and J lost 3; bases outside the gene matches: 3. The CDR3 length is 14 residues. Germline CDR1 and CDR2: SGHAT and FQNNGV. The CDR3, as DNA: TGTGCCAGCAGCTTAGCGCCAGGGGGCTACGAGCAGTACTTC. Translation gives CASSLAPGGYEQYF.

This clonotype appeared many times. This chain connects TRBV7-6 to TRBJ1-1, with D possibly being TRBD1 (6 bases). The CDR3 runs to 13 residues. V was pared by 6 bases and J by 5 bases, with 13 bases between. CDR1 is SGHVS, CDR2 FNYEAQ, per germline. Here the CDR3 DNA reads TGTGCCAGCAGTCAGGGGCAGGGGACTGAAGCTTTCTTT. Protein sequence: CASSQGQGTEAFF.

Many counts were recorded for this clonotype. The chain joins TRBV4-1 to TRBJ2-3; tentative D call: TRBD2 (5 bases). V was clipped by 1 base and J by 6 bases, with 17 bases between them. The CDR3 length is 16 residues. CDR1 and CDR2 (germline): MGHRA, YSYEKL. CDR3 DNA sequence: TGCGCCAGCAGCCAAGTCTCTAGCTGGTTCGTTGATACGCAGTATTTT. Amino acid sequence: CASSQVSSWFVDTQYF.

Remarks on this clonotype: A far larger clone differs by one base, so this is likely a read error. The CDR3 reads CASTSGDRGQGYF. CDR3 bases: TGTGCCAGCACCAGCGGGGACAGGGGGCAGGGGTACTTC. V is TRBV6-5 and J is TRBJ2-7, with TRBD1 identical over 12 bases. The germline V gene has CDR1 MNHEY and CDR2 SVGAGI. This CDR3 is 13 amino acids long. Germline trimming cut 7 bases from V and 12 bases from J; bases unmatched to any gene: 10.

This clonotype showed up many times. The chain links TRBV5-1 to TRBJ1-1; possibly TRBD1 for D (5 bases). Trimming removed 4 bases at V and 1 base at J, with 8 bases between. Looked up from germline, CDR1 is SGHRS and CDR2 is YFSETQ. The CDR3 covers 13 residues. CDR3 nucleotides: TGCGCCAGCAGCGATCAGGGGAACACTGAAGCTTTCTTT. This translates into CASSDQGNTEAFF.

This clonotype was seen ten or more times. This rearrangement joins TRBV5-8 to TRBJ2-7; perhaps TRBD2 as D (6 bases). Per the germline V gene, CDR1 is SGHTS and CDR2 is YDEGEE. V shed 5 bases and J shed 1 base, with 16 bases lying between them. This CDR3 is 15 amino acids long. The CDR3 sequence: CASRLGRGRSYEQYF. The CDR3 nucleotides read TGTGCCAGCAGGCTGGGGCGGGGACGGTCCTACGAGCAGTACTTC.

This clonotype was counted ten times or more. This chain joins TRBV7-2 and TRBJ1-6; 10 bases align to TRBD1. J lost 12 bases, V lost 1 base, and 12 bases had no gene match. This CDR3 comprises 17 residues. CDR1 is SGHTA, CDR2 FQGNSA, per germline. The CDR3 coding sequence is TGTGCCAGCAGCTTAGGGATTCCCGGGACAGGGGCTGGACCCCTCCACTTT. It yields the protein CASSLGIPGTGAGPLHF. Together with reference TRBV7-2 and TRBJ1-6, the CDR3 gives the full variable domain: GAGVSQSPSNKVTEKGKDVELRCDPISGHTALYWYRQSLGQGLEFLIYFQGNSAPDKSGLPSDRFSAERTGGSVSTLTIQRTQQEDSAVYLCASSLGIPGTGAGPLHFGNGTRLTVT.

V and J are TRBV12-3 or TRBV12-4 and TRBJ2-5; no definite D call. The CDR3 totals 12 residues. Trimming removed 2 bases at V and 4 bases at J, with 5 bases between. CDR3 loop: CASSLLLETQYF. As DNA, the CDR3 is TGTGCCAGCAGTTTACTTCTAGAGACCCAGTACTTC.

This clonotype has a count of ten or more. This sequence joins TRBV12-3 or TRBV12-4 and TRBJ2-7, with 9 bases that match TRBD2. V shed 1 base, J shed 5 bases, and the junction held 6 bases outside the gene matches. This CDR3 contains 15 residues. CDR3 sequence reads: CASSLEASGAHEQYF. The CDR3 nucleotides are TGTGCCAGCAGTTTAGAGGCTAGCGGGGCACACGAGCAGTACTTC.

This clonotype was recorded a few times. This rearrangement joins TRBV6-2 or TRBV6-3 to TRBJ2-3, with TRBD1 matching 7 bases. The CDR3 is 15 amino acids. The V gene's germline CDR1 is MNHEY and CDR2 SVGEGT. The V gene end was trimmed by 9 bases and the J gene end by 1 base; junction bases not matched to a gene: 10. The CDR3 loop is CARPRDSRRTDTQYF. CDR3 nucleotide sequence: TGTGCCAGACCCAGGGACAGTCGACGCACAGATACGCAGTATTTT.

This clonotype was detected ten times or more. This chain uses TRBV6-2 or TRBV6-3 with TRBJ1-2, with D tentatively TRBD1 (6 bases). Per the germline V gene, CDR1 is MNHEY and CDR2 is SVGEGT. V lost 7 bases, J lost 0 bases, and 12 bases lay in between. The length of the CDR3 is 14 residues. The DNA of the CDR3 is TGTGCCAGCAAACAGGGTCTCTCTAACTATGGCTACACCTTC. This gives the protein CASKQGLSNYGYTF.

This clonotype was seen ten or more times. The rearrangement joins TRBV5-4 to TRBJ1-2, with D possibly matching TRBD1 (5 bases). CDR1 SGHNT and CDR2 YYREEE come from the germline V gene (reference sequence). Trimming pared 0 bases from V and 5 bases from J, leaving 11 bases between. This CDR3 spans 14 amino acids. CDR3 in amino acids: CASSLAEGQYGYTF. The DNA for the CDR3 is TGTGCCAGCAGCTTGGCGGAGGGGCAGTATGGCTACACCTTC.

This clonotype showed up many times. This chain links TRBV29-1 with TRBJ2-7; 11 bases line up with TRBD2. Germline V gene lookup returns CDR1 SQVTM and CDR2 ANQGSEA. Trimming at V came to 6 bases and at J to 1 base, leaving 5 bases not matched to a gene. The CDR3 is 14 residues long. CDR3 nucleotide sequence: TGCAGCGTATCGACTAGCGGGGCGTCCTACGAGCAGTACTTC. The encoded protein is CSVSTSGASYEQYF.